These 25 T cell receptor beta chains were sequenced from one sample in a study of cytomegalovirus exposure and HLA in healthy donors. In the PCR, 60 Vbeta and 13 Jbeta primers were used. TCRdb keeps only in-frame clones here, not all; method: immunoSEQ multiplex PCR. Of about 210,000 clones in the sample, roughly 80% are singletons; the top ten hold around 3.6%. The source material was PBMCs. The receptors stem from a middle-aged man in good health and CMV-seropositive.

This chain uses TRBV7-9 with TRBJ1-2, with 10 positions matching TRBD1. The germline CDR1 and CDR2 sequences are SEHNR and FQNEAQ (reference sequence). CDR3 length: 18 residues. The V gene end was trimmed by 4 bases and the J gene end by 5 bases; junction bases not matched to a gene: 16. CDR3 sequence: CASSSQYPGTGARYGYTF. DNA of the CDR3: TGTGCCAGCAGCTCCCAGTACCCCGGGACAGGGGCAAGATATGGCTACACCTTC.

This chain links TRBV9 with TRBJ1-4; D gene uncertain. There are 12 residues in the CDR3. V was pared by 3 bases and J by 10 bases, with 10 bases between. Looked up from germline, CDR1 is SGDLS and CDR2 is YYNGEE. This CDR3 reads CASSASYGKLFF. The CDR3 DNA is TGTGCCAGCAGCGCGTCGTACGGAAAACTGTTTTTT.

The chain carries TRBV7-9 and TRBJ2-1, with 12 bases aligning to TRBD1. Germline CDR1 SEHNR, CDR2 FQNEAQ (reference sequence). V lost 5 bases, J lost 8 bases, and 7 bases stayed unmatched. The CDR3 sequence is 15 residues long. CDR3 region: CASSRGQGAGDEQFF. The CDR3, as DNA: TGTGCCAGCAGCCGGGGACAGGGGGCTGGGGATGAGCAGTTCTTC.

This chain links TRBV30 with TRBJ1-5, with D possibly matching TRBD1 (6 bases). CDR3 length: 17 residues. In germline, CDR1 is GTSNPN, CDR2 SVGIG (reference sequence). The ends were cut back, 0 bases at V and 2 bases at J, with 17 bases in the middle. CDR3 sequence (DNA): TGTGCCTGGAGTGTCACGAGGACAGCCCATGGCAATCAGCCCCAGCATTTT. Translating gives CAWSVTRTAHGNQPQHF.

V is TRBV6-1 and J is TRBJ1-5, with 8 bases lining up with TRBD1. J gave up 6 bases and V 6 bases, and 4 bases lay outside the gene matches. This CDR3 comprises 13 residues. CDR1 and CDR2 from the germline V gene are MNHNS and SASEGT. In nucleotides, the CDR3 is TGTGCCAGCAGGGGACAGGCTTTTCAGCCCCAGCATTTT. Its protein is CASRGQAFQPQHF.

The CDR3 region has the DNA TGTGCCAGCTCACCACCGTCCCAGGGGCGAGGGTATGGCTACACCTTC. Translated, it gives CASSPPSQGRGYGYTF. The rearrangement uses TRBV18 and TRBJ1-2; TRBD1 is a possible D gene (6 bases). Germline lookup yields CDR1 KGHSH and CDR2 LQKENI. The CDR3 sequence is 16 residues long. V lost 0 bases to trimming and J lost 5 bases, with 16 bases between them.

This chain links TRBV11-2 with TRBJ1-5; no definite D call. The CDR3 has 15 amino acids. CDR1 and CDR2 from the germline V gene are SGHAT and FQNNGV. Trimming stripped 5 bases from V and 1 base from J, with 12 bases between. The CDR3 DNA reads TGTGCCAGCAGCATAACCGATGGCAGCAATCAGCCCCAGCATTTT. Its protein is CASSITDGSNQPQHF.

The chain employs TRBV6-1 and TRBJ1-5; 7 bases align to TRBD1. The ends lost 6 bases at V and 2 bases at J; junction bases unmatched: 4. The CDR3 runs 14 residues. The germline gives CDR1 MNHNS, CDR2 SASEGT. The CDR3 DNA is TGTGCCAGCAGACCTACAGGGGGCAATCAGCCCCAGCATTTT. This sequence encodes CASRPTGGNQPQHF.

The gene calls are TRBV7-8 and TRBJ1-5; 8 nucleotides match TRBD1. This CDR3 comprises 15 residues. In germline, CDR1 is SGHVS, CDR2 FQNEAQ. V trimming: 7 bases; J trimming: 0 bases; junction bases outside the gene matches: 5. CDR3 loop: CASTKTGDSNQPQHF. The CDR3 coding sequence is TGTGCCAGCACCAAGACAGGGGATAGCAATCAGCCCCAGCATTTT.

The V and J genes are TRBV2 and TRBJ2-7; 9 bases align to TRBD1. Germline V gives CDR1 SNHLY, CDR2 FYNNEI. V lost 5 bases and J lost 2; bases outside the gene matches: 7. This CDR3 is 15 amino acids long. CDR3 residues: CASSTIGQGPYEQYF. In DNA, the CDR3 is TGTGCCAGCAGTACGATAGGACAGGGGCCCTACGAGCAGTACTTC.

The V gene is TRBV11-1, the J gene TRBJ2-1; tentatively, D is TRBD2 (5 bases). Germline-derived CDR1 and CDR2 are SGHAT and FQDESV (reference sequence). This CDR3 has 15 residues. V lost 5 bases, J lost 0 bases, and 11 bases lay in between. CDR3 loop: CASSTGSSSYNEQFF. The CDR3 nucleotides read TGTGCCAGCAGCACGGGATCTAGCTCCTACAATGAGCAGTTCTTC.

This rearrangement joins TRBV5-1 to TRBJ1-1, with D possibly matching TRBD1 (5 bases). Trimming pared 1 base from V and 2 bases from J, leaving 21 bases between. In germline, CDR1 is SGHRS, CDR2 YFSETQ. CDR3 length: 18 amino acids. The CDR3 protein is CASSLTPGDGGRNTEAFF. The CDR3 DNA reads TGCGCCAGCAGCTTGACCCCCGGGGATGGGGGGAGAAACACTGAAGCTTTCTTT.

The chain is built from TRBV9 and TRBJ1-5, with TRBD1 matching over 10 bases. The CDR3 extends over 14 amino acids. Germline V gene data show CDR1 as SGDLS and CDR2 as YYNGEE. V lost 3 bases to trimming and J lost 4 bases; unmatched junction nucleotides: 1. CDR3 sequence: CASSEGQGNQPQHF. The CDR3 nucleotides read TGTGCCAGCAGCGAGGGACAGGGGAATCAGCCCCAGCATTTT.

The V gene is TRBV21-1, the J gene TRBJ2-5; the D segment call TRBD2 is taken from the table without a DNA check. TRBV21-1 counts as a pseudogene. The CDR3 sequence is 15 residues long. Here the CDR3 DNA reads TGTGCCAGCAGCAAGGAGCGGGAGGAGCGAGAGACCCAGTACTTC. Its protein is CASSKEREERETQYF.

The genes are TRBV6-1 and TRBJ2-3; 8 positions match TRBD1. The CDR3 has 15 residues. Germline trimming cut 6 bases from V and 2 bases from J; bases unmatched to any gene: 7. Germline values: CDR1 MNHNS, CDR2 SASEGT. The CDR3 loop reads CASRGQGFPTDTQYF. CDR3 bases: TGTGCCAGCAGAGGACAGGGCTTCCCCACAGATACGCAGTATTTT.

This clone showed up just a few times. The genes are TRBV5-1 and TRBJ2-1, with D tentatively TRBD2 (5 bases). The CDR3 sequence is 15 residues long. From germline, CDR1 is SGHRS and CDR2 YFSETQ. The V and J ends lost 2 bases and 3 bases respectively, with 12 bases between them. The DNA of the CDR3 is TGCGCCAGCAGCTTAAGCGGTGAGAGCTACAATGAGCAGTTCTTC. Protein: CASSLSGESYNEQFF.

This chain joins TRBV19 and TRBJ1-4; tentatively, D is TRBD1 (6 bases). With 3 bases removed from V and 3 bases from J, the gap between germline ends came to 11 bases. This CDR3 region has 15 residues. CDR1 is LNHDA and CDR2 is SQIVND in the germline V gene (reference sequence). DNA of the CDR3: TGTGCCAGTAGTATTACGGCAGGGGCTAATGAAAAACTGTTTTTT. Protein product: CASSITAGANEKLFF.

The chain combines TRBV4-1 with TRBJ1-2; TRBD1 matches at 12 bases. With V trimmed by 5 bases and J by 8 bases, 3 bases remained unmatched. Germline CDR1 and CDR2: MGHRA and YSYEKL. The CDR3 consists of 13 residues. As DNA, the CDR3 is TGCGCCAGCAGCGCCGGGACAGGGGGCGGCTACACCTTC. The encoded protein is CASSAGTGGGYTF.

V gene TRBV7-2 combines with J gene TRBJ2-5; tentative D call: TRBD2 (6 bases). Trimming pared 2 bases from V and 1 base from J, leaving 8 bases between. CDR1 and CDR2 from the germline V gene are SGHTA and FQGNSA. The CDR3 has 14 amino acids. The CDR3 is CASSLMGGQETQYF. Written as DNA, the CDR3 is TGTGCCAGCAGCTTAATGGGGGGCCAAGAGACCCAGTACTTC.

This chain links TRBV6-8 with TRBJ2-3; 12 bases align to TRBD2. The germline CDR1 and CDR2 sequences are MNHGY and SAAAGT. With 6 bases clipped from V and 7 bases from J, the junction kept 8 bases outside the gene matches. This CDR3 is built from 15 residues. The CDR3 DNA reads as TGTGCCAGCAGGAGACTAGCGGGGGTTTCACATACGCAGTATTTT. It encodes CASRRLAGVSHTQYF.

This clone was picked up one time. V usage is TRBV28 and J usage is TRBJ2-1; D is ambiguous. Trimming stripped 6 bases from V and 5 bases from J, with 8 bases between. This CDR3 is 12 amino acids long. Looked up from germline, CDR1 is MDHEN and CDR2 is SYDVKM. CDR3 in amino acids: CASSTQNNEQFF. The CDR3 bases are TGTGCCAGCAGCACCCAGAACAATGAGCAGTTCTTC.

The chain employs TRBV5-1 and TRBJ1-2, with TRBD1 matching over 8 bases. The CDR3 is 15 amino acids. V lost 5 bases and J lost 4; bases outside the gene matches: 10. Germline lookup yields CDR1 SGHRS and CDR2 YFSETQ. This CDR3 reads CASSYGQGALYGYTF. In DNA, the CDR3 is TGCGCCAGCAGTTACGGACAGGGCGCTCTCTATGGCTACACCTTC.

This rearrangement joins TRBV28 to TRBJ2-3, with TRBD1 identical over 9 bases. Germline V gene data show CDR1 as MDHEN and CDR2 as SYDVKM. The V and J ends lost 6 bases and 11 bases, in that order; junction bases with no gene match: 15. The length of the CDR3 is 15 residues. CDR3 sequence: CASSSRDRDFFLQYF. DNA for the CDR3: TGTGCCAGCAGCTCCCGGGACAGGGACTTCTTCCTGCAGTATTTT. Supplemented by reference TRBV28 and TRBJ2-3, the full variable domain reads DVKVTQSSRYLVKRTGEKVFLECVQDMDHENMFWYRQDPGLGLRLIYFSYDVKMKEKGDIPEGYSVSREKKERFSLILESASTNQTSMYLCASSSRDRDFFLQYFGPGTRLTVL.

This clone showed up just a few times. The chain carries TRBV6-1 and TRBJ1-1, with 9 bases identical to TRBD1. The CDR3 consists of 14 residues. CDR1 is MNHNS and CDR2 is SASEGT in the germline V gene. J gave up 6 bases and V 3 bases, and 5 bases lay outside the gene matches. CDR3 loop: CASSERQGGSEAFF. The CDR3 bases are TGTGCCAGCAGTGAGCGACAGGGGGGGTCTGAAGCTTTCTTT.

This rearrangement joins TRBV7-2 to TRBJ1-2, with 10 bases lining up with TRBD1. The CDR3 loop spans 15 amino acids. The germline CDR1 and CDR2 sequences are SGHTA and FQGNSA. Unmatched junction bases numbered 3, after V lost 0 bases and J lost 5 bases. The CDR3 nucleotides are TGTGCCAGCAGCTTAGCCGACAGGGGGCTGTATGGCTACACCTTC. Amino acid sequence: CASSLADRGLYGYTF.